This TCR beta chain was profiled in a study of T cell repertoires in cytomegalovirus infection. Whole-study context: Public TCR beta signatures were indicative of both CMV infection and a matching HLA type.

One entry per CDR3 protein, called by TCRdb with MiXCR from the reads. There are approximately 170,000 distinct CDR3 sequences in the sample; roughly a sixth occur only once, and roughly a sixth lies in the top ten. This clonotype was detected a few times. Antigen: not known. Germline CDR1 is SGHTA and CDR2 is FQGTGA. The CDR3 spans 20 residues. V shed 5 bases and J 0 bases; nucleotides not matched to a gene: 18. Study findings and constraints: Accumulated public TCR beta family frequency recognized individuals carrying CMV together with the relevant HLA. HLA-C-restricted CMV-specific TCR beta clonotypes prevailed in the ex vivo response.

V gene TRBV7-3 combines with J gene TRBJ2-2, with 7 bases fitting TRBD2. The source is a human donor in good health (CMV status not recorded). Some clones in this sample may be carry-over from other donors' samples. Sequencing was performed on CD8+ T cells from PBMCs. DNA of the CDR3: TGTGCCAGCAGCATGGGACTACCCAGCCCCCAAGCCCCGAACACCGGGGAGCTGTTTTTT. Its translation is CASSMGLPSPQAPNTGELFF.